This T cell receptor beta chain is from a study of blood T cell repertoires in COVID-19. In the source study's methods: From reference gene primer amplification, estimates of nucleated cell counts were derived. The data were produced by immunoSEQ multiplex PCR, yet TCRdb's version contains in-frame clones alone and is incomplete. V, J and clone size were drawn from that table, and D and trimming were deduced from the DNA. The table shows about 260,000 clones, with around 84% occurring only once. Participants were aged about 18 to 100 years from some 24 US areas. The sequenced sample consisted of PBMCs or T cells enriched from blood (not recorded which). The clonotype was recovered from a man aged 25-40 years with acute COVID-19.

CDR3 DNA sequence: TGTGCCAGCAGTTTTTCGGGGGTCACTGAAGCTTTCTTT. Translation gives CASSFSGVTEAFF. This sequence joins TRBV28 and TRBJ1-1; TRBD1 is a possible D gene (5 bases). CDR3 length equals 13 residues. Germline V gene data show CDR1 as MDHEN and CDR2 as SYDVKM. V lost 3 bases and J 4 bases, leaving 9 bases between the germline ends.